One sample yielded the 24 T cell receptor beta chains listed below, sequenced in a study of vaccination and CD4 T cells after COVID-19. CD4+ T cells that had been cultured provided DNA sequenced with the Oncomine TCR Beta short-read assay. From the PCR reads, TCRdb called clonotypes with MiXCR, one entry per CDR3 protein. The repertoire holds around 21,000 distinct CDR3 sequences, with around 50% as singletons. Sample treatment: roughly 11-day PBMC culture with coronavirus spike peptide pools or control peptides (ViraFEST assay). Their antigen targets remain unknown. The sequenced material came from CD4+ T cells from blood, cultured in vitro. The receptors derive from a human donor who had recovered from COVID-19.

This clonotype was observed a handful of times. The chain is built from TRBV7-6 and TRBJ2-7; no firm D call. The CDR3 is 13 residues long. V lost 4 bases, J lost 2 bases, and 9 bases lay in between. Germline V gene lookup returns CDR1 SGHVS and CDR2 FNYEAQ. DNA of the CDR3: TGTGCCAGCAGCTCGGCACTAACCTACGAGCAGTACTTC. Translating it yields CASSSALTYEQYF. Using reference TRBV7-6 and TRBJ2-7 for the parts outside the CDR3, the full variable domain is GAGVSQSPRYKVTKRGQDVALRCDPISGHVSLYWYRQALGQGPEFLTYFNYEAQQDKSGLPNDRFSAERPEGSISTLTIQRTEQRDSAMYRCASSSALTYEQYFGPGTRLTVT.

CDR3 in amino acids: CASSRSGRFGELFF. CDR3 bases: TGCGCCAGCAGTAGGAGCGGGAGATTCGGGGAGCTGTTTTTT. This chain joins TRBV10-1 and TRBJ2-2, with 8 bases fitting TRBD2. This CDR3 is 14 amino acids long. Germline-derived CDR1 and CDR2 are WNHNN and SYGVQD (reference sequence). The ends lost 5 bases at V and 7 bases at J; junction bases unmatched: 6.

This chain uses TRBV7-9 with TRBJ1-2, with a possible D match to TRBD1 (5 bases). The germline CDR1 and CDR2 sequences are SEHNR and FQNEAQ (reference sequence). V lost 2 bases and J 7 bases, leaving 8 bases between the germline ends. The CDR3 covers 12 residues. The CDR3 loop reads CASSLPGSGYTF. CDR3 nucleotide sequence: TGTGCCAGCAGCTTACCAGGGAGTGGCTACACCTTC.

The chain is built from TRBV30 and TRBJ1-2; unclear D gene. Looked up from germline, CDR1 is GTSNPN and CDR2 is SVGIG (reference sequence). The germline V and J ends were trimmed by 0 bases and 8 bases, with 10 bases remaining between them. This CDR3 is 12 amino acids long. CDR3 bases: TGTGCCTGGAGTGTACTCGGTTCGGGCTACACCTTC. Its protein product is CAWSVLGSGYTF.

The chain is built from TRBV18 and TRBJ1-1, with D tentatively TRBD1 (6 bases). The CDR3 is 14 residues long. Per germline, CDR1 KGHSH and CDR2 LQKENI. Trimming removed 3 bases from V and 5 bases from J, with 13 bases in between. CDR3 nucleotides: TGTGCCAGCTCACCGGCCGGGGGCGAGACTGAAGCTTTCTTT. Protein sequence: CASSPAGGETEAFF.

The CDR3 loop reads CASSLRTSYNEQFF. CDR3 DNA sequence: TGTGCCAGCAGCCTCCGGACCTCCTACAATGAGCAGTTCTTC. The chain recombines TRBV7-6 with TRBJ2-1, with D unresolved. This CDR3 has 14 residues. Germline CDR1 SGHVS, CDR2 FNYEAQ. V shed 5 bases and J shed 0 bases, with 8 bases lying between them.

The chain employs TRBV12-3 or TRBV12-4 and TRBJ1-6, with TRBD1 matching 9 bases. Trimming at V came to 6 bases and at J to 10 bases, leaving 4 bases not matched to a gene. This CDR3 is 13 amino acids long. CDR3 residues: CASSRDRESPLHF. Here the CDR3 DNA reads TGTGCCAGCAGCAGGGACAGGGAATCACCCCTCCACTTT.

The table lists this clonotype with a few counts. The V and J genes are TRBV20-1 and TRBJ1-5; a possible D gene is TRBD1 (5 bases). V was cut by 5 bases and J by 0 bases, with 17 bases left in between. Germline CDR1 reads DFQATT; CDR2 reads SNEGSKA (reference sequence). This CDR3 has 16 amino acids. CDR3 residues: CSARTAGRSSNQPQHF. The CDR3, as DNA: TGCAGTGCTCGCACCGCGGGACGAAGTAGCAATCAGCCCCAGCATTTT.

The chain joins TRBV6-1 to TRBJ1-3, with no clear D. Trimming cost V 7 bases and J 8 bases, with 18 bases left between them. Germline CDR1 reads MNHNS; CDR2 reads SASEGT. The CDR3 covers 14 residues. Here the CDR3 reads CASTQVVGGDTIYF. For the CDR3, the DNA is TGTGCCAGCACCCAGGTGGTGGGTGGTGACACCATATATTTT.

The V call is TRBV7-9, the J call TRBJ1-5; no reliable D call. Germline values: CDR1 SEHNR, CDR2 FQNEAQ (reference sequence). Deletions cut 0 bases from V and 0 bases from J, with 6 bases between. The CDR3 sequence is 15 residues long. DNA for the CDR3: TGTGCCAGCAGCTTAGCGGAGGGTAGCAATCAGCCCCAGCATTTT. Its translation is CASSLAEGSNQPQHF.

This clonotype has more than one count but fewer than ten. This sequence joins TRBV6-1 and TRBJ1-6; TRBD1 aligns across 7 bases. The V gene's germline CDR1 is MNHNS and CDR2 SASEGT. The CDR3 totals 13 residues. V shed 8 bases, J shed 7 bases, and the junction held 5 bases outside the gene matches. The CDR3 loop is CASCRGQNSPLHF. The CDR3 DNA reads as TGTGCCAGCTGTAGGGGGCAGAATTCACCCCTCCACTTT.

The rearrangement uses TRBV15 and TRBJ2-7; D perhaps matches TRBD2 (5 bases). Trimming shortened V by 1 base and J by 0 bases, and 13 bases separated the two germline ends. CDR1 is LNHNV, CDR2 YYDKDF, per germline (reference sequence). The CDR3 spans 16 residues. The chain's CDR3 is CATSRGRGPSSYEQYF. CDR3 in DNA: TGTGCCACCAGCAGAGGTCGAGGGCCGAGCTCCTACGAGCAGTACTTC.

The V call is TRBV27, the J call TRBJ2-3; 7 bases match TRBD1. Germline V gives CDR1 MNHEY, CDR2 SMNVEV (reference sequence). V gave up 4 bases and J gave up 2 bases; unmatched junction bases: 9. This CDR3 has 16 amino acids. The CDR3 reads CASSSRQGHNTDTQYF. The CDR3 DNA sequence: TGTGCCAGCAGTTCCCGACAGGGCCATAACACAGATACGCAGTATTTT.

A single count supports this clonotype. The V and J genes are TRBV6-5 and TRBJ2-5; D gene ambiguous. Germline CDR1 MNHEY, CDR2 SVGAGI. The CDR3 loop spans 12 amino acids. The V end lost 0 bases, the J end lost 5 bases, and 4 bases lay between the germline ends. CDR3 protein: CASSYSGETQYF. The CDR3 region has the DNA TGTGCCAGCAGTTACTCGGGGGAGACCCAGTACTTC.

This clonotype was seen a few times. This sequence joins TRBV15 and TRBJ2-2, with TRBD1 as a possible D gene (6 bases). The CDR3 spans 15 residues. Between the trimmed V and J ends, which lost 1 base and 0 bases, there was a span of 6 bases. Germline assignment: CDR1 LNHNV and CDR2 YYDKDF (reference sequence). The CDR3 protein is CATSRGQANTGELFF. The CDR3 DNA is TGTGCCACCAGCAGAGGACAGGCGAACACCGGGGAGCTGTTTTTT.

The chain has TRBV7-6 and TRBJ1-2, with TRBD1 as a possible D gene (5 bases). The CDR3 sequence is 16 residues long. CDR1 and CDR2 (germline): SGHVS, FNYEAQ. Trimming cost V 9 bases and J 3 bases, with 23 bases left between them. This CDR3 reads CASRAGIWGVDYGYTF. The CDR3 DNA follows: TGTGCCAGTCGGGCGGGAATATGGGGGGTTGACTATGGCTACACCTTC.

The J gene is TRBJ1-1, the V gene TRBV6-5; 7 nucleotides line up with TRBD1. There are 13 residues in the CDR3. Germline V gene sequence: CDR1 MNHEY, CDR2 SVGAGI. V trimming: 2 bases; J trimming: 9 bases; junction bases outside the gene matches: 6. CDR3 nucleotide sequence: TGTGCCAGCAGTTACCCCGGGACAGAAAAAGCTTTCTTT. It yields the protein CASSYPGTEKAFF.

The gene calls are TRBV5-4 and TRBJ2-3; 8 bases line up with TRBD2. This CDR3 region has 16 residues. V lost 3 bases to trimming and J lost 6 bases; unmatched junction nucleotides: 12. Germline V CDR1 and CDR2: SGHNT, YYREEE (reference sequence). The CDR3 DNA reads as TGTGCCAGCAGCTCCCCTAAAAAGCGGGGGTTGGATACGCAGTATTTT. It specifies CASSSPKKRGLDTQYF.

The gene calls are TRBV6-1 and TRBJ2-7; D is uncertain. Between the trimmed V and J ends, which lost 5 bases and 2 bases, there was a span of 13 bases. CDR3 length: 14 amino acids. Per germline, CDR1 MNHNS and CDR2 SASEGT. The CDR3 loop reads CASSPYPNPYEQYF. CDR3 bases: TGTGCCAGCAGTCCATACCCTAATCCCTACGAGCAGTACTTC.

The chain has TRBV15 and TRBJ2-3; D remains ambiguous. The CDR3 loop spans 11 amino acids. Germline loops: CDR1 LNHNV, CDR2 YYDKDF (reference sequence). Trimming left V 3 bases short and J 6 bases short, with 4 bases between. CDR3 protein: CATSSRDTQYF. The CDR3 DNA sequence: TGTGCCACCAGCAGTAGGGATACGCAGTATTTT.

The J gene is TRBJ2-3, the V gene TRBV27; D may be TRBD2 (6 bases). The CDR3 contains 12 residues. Per the germline V gene, CDR1 is MNHEY and CDR2 is SMNVEV (reference sequence). Deletions cut 4 bases from V and 7 bases from J, with 9 bases between. As DNA, the CDR3 is TGTGCCAGCAGTTCGGGACTGAATACGCAGTATTTT. Residues: CASSSGLNTQYF.

The sample holds a few counts of this clonotype. V is TRBV7-9 and J is TRBJ2-3; D gene ambiguous. The germline V gene has CDR1 SEHNR and CDR2 FQNEAQ (reference sequence). The CDR3 is 15 amino acids. With 1 base removed from V and 5 bases from J, the gap between germline ends came to 13 bases. This chain's CDR3 is CASSLDAGPIDTQYF. CDR3 DNA sequence: TGTGCCAGCAGCTTAGACGCCGGCCCGATAGATACGCAGTATTTT.

The CDR3 is CATSIPGQGASSGYTF. CDR3 nucleotides: TGTGCCACCAGCATCCCGGGACAGGGGGCGAGTAGTGGCTACACCTTC. The chain employs TRBV15 and TRBJ1-2; 12 bases map to TRBD1. Germline loops: CDR1 LNHNV, CDR2 YYDKDF (reference sequence). The CDR3 sequence is 16 residues long. Unmatched junction bases numbered 10, after V lost 4 bases and J lost 7 bases.

This clonotype has more than one count but fewer than ten. This chain uses TRBV28 with TRBJ1-4, with 10 bases lining up with TRBD1. The CDR3 is 15 amino acids. Germline CDR1 MDHEN, CDR2 SYDVKM. The junction had 2 bases not matched to a gene; V was cut back by 5 bases and J by 2 bases. The CDR3 DNA follows: TGTGCCAGCAGTCCGACAGGGGGCACTAATGAAAAACTGTTTTTT. Its protein product is CASSPTGGTNEKLFF.